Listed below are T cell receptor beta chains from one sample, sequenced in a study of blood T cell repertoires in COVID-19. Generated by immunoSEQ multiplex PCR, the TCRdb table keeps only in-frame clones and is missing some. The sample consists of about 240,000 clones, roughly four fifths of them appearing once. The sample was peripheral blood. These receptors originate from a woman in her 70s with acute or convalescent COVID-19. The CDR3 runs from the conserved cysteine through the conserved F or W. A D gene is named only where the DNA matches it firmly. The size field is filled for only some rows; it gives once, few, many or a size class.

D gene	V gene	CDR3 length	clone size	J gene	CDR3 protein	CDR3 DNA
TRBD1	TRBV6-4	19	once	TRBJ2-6	CASSEKGQGDPSGANVLTF	TGTGCCAGCAGTGAAAAGGGACAGGGGGACCCTTCTGGGGCCAACGTCCTGACTTTC
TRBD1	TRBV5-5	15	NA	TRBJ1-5	CASSKQGASNQPQHF	TGTGCCAGCAGCAAACAGGGGGCAAGCAATCAGCCCCAGCATTTT
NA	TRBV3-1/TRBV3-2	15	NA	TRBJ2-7	CASSQEQGGGYEQYF	TGTGCCAGCAGCCAAGAACAGGGGGGGGGCTACGAGCAGTACTTC
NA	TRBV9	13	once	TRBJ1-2	CASSAGTLYGYTF	TGTGCCAGCAGCGCCGGGACTCTCTATGGCTACACCTTC
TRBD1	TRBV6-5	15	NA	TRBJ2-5	CASSYWGTGQETQYF	TGTGCCAGCAGTTACTGGGGGACAGGACAAGAGACCCAGTACTTC
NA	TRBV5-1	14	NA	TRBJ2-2	CASSPRQNTGELFF	TGCGCCAGCAGCCCACGACAGAACACCGGGGAGCTGTTTTTT
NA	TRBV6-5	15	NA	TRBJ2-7	CASSSRFTLAYEQYF	TGTGCCAGCAGTAGCAGGTTCACCTTGGCGTACGAGCAGTACTTC
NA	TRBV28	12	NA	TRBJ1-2	CASSFSRYGYTF	TGTGCCAGCAGTTTTAGTCGCTATGGCTACACCTTC
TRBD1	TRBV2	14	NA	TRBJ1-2	CASSAGQGAKGYTF	TGTGCCAGCAGTGCGGGACAGGGGGCGAAGGGCTACACCTTC
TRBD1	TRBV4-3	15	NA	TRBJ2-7	CASSRYVAGGEEQYF	TGCGCCAGCAGCCGCTACGTGGCAGGGGGAGAAGAGCAGTACTTC
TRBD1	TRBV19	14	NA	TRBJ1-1	CASSIDRVNTEAFF	TGTGCCAGTAGCATAGACAGGGTGAACACTGAAGCTTTCTTT
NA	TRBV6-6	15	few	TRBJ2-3	CASSTPRRYTDTQYF	TGTGCCAGCAGTACTCCCCGCAGGTACACAGATACGCAGTATTTT
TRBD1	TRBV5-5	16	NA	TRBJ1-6	CASSAGNRGTNSPLHF	TGTGCCAGCAGCGCCGGCAACAGGGGGACTAATTCACCCCTCCACTTT
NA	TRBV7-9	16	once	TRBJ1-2	CASSLGVQETPMARGF	TGTGCCAGCAGCTTAGGGGTACAAGAAACCCCTATGGCTAGGGGCTTC
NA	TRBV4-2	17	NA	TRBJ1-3	CASSLRTGQSSGNTIYF	TGTGCCAGCAGCCTTAGAACAGGGCAAAGCTCTGGAAACACCATATATTTT
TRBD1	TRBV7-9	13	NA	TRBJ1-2	CASSPTGDLGYTF	TGTGCCAGCAGCCCGACAGGGGACCTTGGCTACACCTTC
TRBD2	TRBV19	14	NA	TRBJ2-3	CASSTRGGADTQYF	TGTGCCAGTAGTACCCGCGGGGGGGCAGATACGCAGTATTTT
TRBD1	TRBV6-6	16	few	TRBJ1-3	CASSTTQRGPGNTIYF	TGTGCCAGCAGCACAACTCAAAGGGGGCCTGGAAACACCATATATTTT
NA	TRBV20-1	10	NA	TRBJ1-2	CSVHDYGYTF	TGCAGTGTACATGATTATGGCTACACCTTC
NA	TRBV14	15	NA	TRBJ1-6	CASSQGSAGYSPLHF	TGTGCCAGCAGCCAAGGTTCGGCGGGTTATTCACCCCTCCACTTT
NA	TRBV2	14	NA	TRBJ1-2	CASSGPGANYGYTF	TGTGCCAGCAGTGGACCAGGGGCTAACTATGGCTACACCTTC
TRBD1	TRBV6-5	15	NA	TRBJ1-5	CASSYTGTGDQPQHF	TGTGCCAGCAGTTACACGGGGACAGGGGACCAGCCCCAGCATTTT
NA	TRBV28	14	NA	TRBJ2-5	CASSLWTVQETQYF	TGTGCCAGCAGTTTATGGACAGTCCAAGAGACCCAGTACTTC
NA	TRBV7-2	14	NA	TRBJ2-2	CASSLGTFTGELFF	TGTGCCAGCAGCTTAGGGACTTTCACCGGGGAGCTGTTTTTT
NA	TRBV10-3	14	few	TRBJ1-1	CAISGRQGGTEAFF	TGTGCCATCAGTGGACGGCAGGGCGGCACTGAAGCTTTCTTT
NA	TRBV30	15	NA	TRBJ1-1	CAWSVRNTANTEAFF	TGTGCCTGGAGTGTAAGGAATACAGCCAACACTGAAGCTTTCTTT
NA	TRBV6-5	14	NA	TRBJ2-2	CASMRAGRTGELFF	TGTGCCAGCATGCGTGCAGGGCGCACCGGGGAGCTGTTTTTT
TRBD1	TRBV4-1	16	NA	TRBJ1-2	CASSQAQGPLNYGYTF	TGCGCCAGCAGCCAAGCACAGGGGCCACTGAACTATGGCTACACCTTC
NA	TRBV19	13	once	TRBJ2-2	CASSNQGVGELFF	TGTGCCAGTAGTAATCAGGGCGTCGGGGAGCTGTTTTTT
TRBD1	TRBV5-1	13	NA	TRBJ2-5	CASSSGGAETQYF	TGCGCCAGCAGCTCAGGGGGCGCCGAGACCCAGTACTTC
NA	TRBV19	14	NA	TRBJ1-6	CASSRTTANSPLHF	TGTGCCAGTAGTAGGACAACAGCTAATTCACCCCTCCACTTT
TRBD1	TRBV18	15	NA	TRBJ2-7	CASSLGQGGLYEQYF	TGTGCCAGCTCACTGGGACAGGGTGGATTATACGAGCAGTACTTC
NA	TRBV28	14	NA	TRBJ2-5	CASSLAGAQETQYF	TGTGCCAGCAGTTTAGCAGGGGCCCAAGAGACCCAGTACTTC
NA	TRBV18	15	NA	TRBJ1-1	CASSPPRVMNTEAFF	TGTGCCAGCTCACCACCGCGGGTTATGAACACTGAAGCTTTCTTT
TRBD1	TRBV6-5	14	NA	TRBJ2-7	CASRTQGASYEQYF	TGTGCCAGCAGAACACAGGGGGCCTCGTACGAGCAGTACTTC
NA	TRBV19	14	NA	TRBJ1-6	CASSSATYNSPLHF	TGTGCCAGTAGTAGTGCGACCTATAATTCACCCCTCCACTTT
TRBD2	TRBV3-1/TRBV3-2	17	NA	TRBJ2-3	CASSPRTSGGPTDTQYF	TGTGCCAGCAGCCCTCGGACTAGCGGGGGACCCACAGATACGCAGTATTTT
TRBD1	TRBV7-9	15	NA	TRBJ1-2	CASSLGDRVSYGYTF	TGTGCCAGCAGCTTAGGGGACAGGGTATCCTATGGCTACACCTTC
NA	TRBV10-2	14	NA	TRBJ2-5	CASSESSQQETQYF	TGCGCCAGCAGTGAGTCGTCACAGCAAGAGACCCAGTACTTC
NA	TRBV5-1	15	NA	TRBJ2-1	CASSLAPDRYNEQFF	TGCGCCAGCAGCTTGGCCCCCGACAGATACAATGAGCAGTTCTTC
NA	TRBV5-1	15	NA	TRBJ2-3	CASSLSGPYTDTQYF	TGCGCCAGCAGCTTGTCAGGGCCCTACACAGATACGCAGTATTTT
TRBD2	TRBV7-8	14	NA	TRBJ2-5	CASSKSGGRETQYF	TGTGCCAGCAGTAAAAGCGGGGGTAGAGAGACCCAGTACTTC
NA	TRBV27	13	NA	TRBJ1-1	CASSLSVAGEAFF	TGTGCCAGCAGTTTATCGGTTGCGGGTGAAGCTTTCTTT
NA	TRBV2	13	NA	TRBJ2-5	CASSEVAAETQYF	TGTGCCAGCAGTGAAGTAGCGGCGGAGACCCAGTACTTC
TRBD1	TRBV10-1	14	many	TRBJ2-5	CASRNRGSKETQYF	TGCGCCAGCAGGAACAGGGGGTCCAAAGAGACCCAGTACTTC